This T cell receptor beta chain stems from a study of cytomegalovirus exposure and HLA in healthy donors. This CDR3 is built from 15 residues. Germline-derived CDR1 and CDR2 are SGHAT and FQNNGV. Trimming shortened V by 5 bases and J by 9 bases, and 22 bases separated the two germline ends. Researchers ran the PCR with 60 Vbeta and 13 Jbeta primers. Using immunoSEQ multiplex PCR, the repertoire was profiled, and TCRdb retains in-frame clones only, with some absent. The sample yields a few hundred thousand clones, 85% to 90% seen once. The chain combines TRBV11-2 with TRBJ2-5, with a weak D call TRBD2 (5 bases). This sequence originates from a woman aged 18-30 years in good health and CMV-seronegative. The sample consisted of PBMCs. This chain's CDR3 is CASSLREGQVLAQYF. CDR3 nucleotide sequence: TGTGCCAGCAGCCTCAGAGAGGGCCAGGTCTTAGCCCAGTACTTC.